This T cell receptor beta chain came from a study of identical twins (TCRdb year 2016). A note on the overall study: To test whether fetal clonotypes persist, this study deep-sequenced TCR alpha and beta repertoires from monozygotic twins, from unrelated adults of various ages, and from cord blood. Replicate twin experiments were performed at different times using different library preparation protocols to rule out contamination. Summary of the overall study and its limitations: Compared with coincidental sharing between unrelated individuals, out-of-frame TCR alpha sequences shared between twins showed an excess of sequences with low generation probability. A weaker excess of twin sharing was found in beta out-of-frame sequences because the signal-to-noise ratio was lowered by fewer shared sequences. Invariant T cells such as MAIT and iNKT could partly confound zero-insertion analyses, though diverse VJ usage argued against this for most clonotypes. Conclusions relied on cross-sectional statistical analysis, since the same donors could not be followed over many years. Abundant cord blood beta clonotypes had fewer insertions, young adult naive repertoires showed a similar but weaker trend, and memory repertoires showed no such trend. Recombination models systematically underestimated out-of-frame TCR alpha sharing in monozygotic twins but agreed with sharing between unrelated individuals.

Including cysteine and phenylalanine, the CDR3 has 16 amino acids. Only CDR3 DNA remains: 48 bases, in frame from the first base. Here V drops 1 base and J drops 7 bases, and the junction holds 9 bases not matched to any gene. The germline V gene (reference sequence) gives CDR1 as SGHKS and CDR2 as YYEKEE. This clonotype showed up just a few times. Its antigen is not yet known. The sample holds no much larger clone one base away, and base qualities are not on file. Every donor was a healthy Caucasian. Using Miltenyi CD45RO+ enrichment and human naive T-cell isolation kits, memory (CD45RO+) and naive T cells were isolated from PBMC. Library prep was done by 5' RACE. The sequencer listed for this sample is Illumina HiSeq 2000. A universal primer binding site was added through template switching, and the final cDNA carried a unique molecular identifier so that TCR cDNA molecules could be counted accurately. Specific primers in the conserved constant-segment region were used to synthesize first-strand cDNA for TCR alpha and beta chains. To control for contamination, every cDNA library was double barcoded, receiving both a SMART-Mk sample barcode and Illumina barcodes. TruSeq adapter sequences and Illumina sample barcodes were added in two successive PCR steps. Sequencing of the TCR alpha and beta cDNA libraries was done on the Illumina HiSeq platform using custom primers. Regarding the original processing steps: MiGEC processed the raw reads to extract unique molecular identifiers, while MiXCR was used to determine the CDR3 positions. Recombination models were inferred per individual with the repgenHMM and IGoR tools using an EM algorithm. The tcR package in R was used for shared clonotype analysis, with sharing normalized by the product of cloneset sizes. To study raw recombination without the effects of thymic and clonal selection, out-of-frame nonproductive sequences were analyzed. Using fastp at Q25 and MiXCR, TCRdb reprocessed the public reads and kept productive beta chains. When rows share a CDR3 protein, they turn into one entry using the most common DNA and genes. The V and J calls here are based on TCRdb, not the publication. This sample holds about 150,000 distinct CDR3 sequences; roughly 3.5% were observed only once. The top ten clones comprise 8.1% of the sample.

The sequenced sample consisted of memory T cells sorted from blood. The sample's cell subset or site label, decoded: CD45RO+ enriched T cells. This TCR came from a man between 18 and 29 years old in good health. This sequence uses TRBV5-5 and TRBJ2-7; TRBD2 lines up with 12 middle nucleotides. Read as DNA, the sequence is TGTGCCAGCAGCTTGCTCCTAGCGGGAGGGCCGGGTGAGCAGTACTTC. This translates into CASSLLLAGGPGEQYF.